This TCR beta chain was observed in a study of CD8+CD57+ T cells in acquired aplastic anemia. Study-level information: Sorted CD4+ and CD8+ cells gave a mean 3.2 ug DNA, range about 0.2 to 27.4 ug.

Study results and caveats: Around 27 sequences, all CD8+ CDR3, were shared between patients and controls.

Comments on this clonotype: The antigen remains unidentified. Relative to the germline gene, one junction end is altered; a read error may explain this.

Genomic DNA acted as the template from which TCR beta VDJ combination and CDR3 sequence profiling were carried out. TCRdb independently ran MiXCR on the reads; one entry per CDR3 protein. The sample has some 280,000 distinct CDR3 sequences; roughly 50% are singletons. The CDR3 has 14 amino acids. This clonotype was obtained from a human donor with severe aplastic anemia or a healthy control (not recorded which). Sequencing was performed on sorted CD4+, CD8+, or CD8+CD57+ T cells (not recorded which) from PBMCs. The genes are TRBV12-3 or TRBV12-4 and TRBJ2-3, with 14 bases identical to TRBD2. The CDR3 DNA reads TGTGCCAGCAGGACTAGCGGGGGGGCAGATACGCGGTATTTT. This translates into CASRTSGGADTRYF.